This T cell receptor (beta chain) was captured by sequencing in a study of T cell repertoires in cytomegalovirus infection. TCRdb called the reads again in MiXCR, with one record for every CDR3 protein. The sample lists approximately 770,000 distinct CDR3 sequences, about 29% occurring once. Whole-study results and caveats: CMV-specific TCR beta clonotypes restricted by HLA-C were the ones dominating the ex vivo response.

CDR1 and CDR2 from the germline V gene are MNHEY and SVGAGI. Trimming removed 0 bases from V and 6 bases from J, with 8 bases in between. This CDR3 region has 13 residues. Turning to this clonotype: The antigen remains unidentified.

This TCR was recovered from a human donor in good health (CMV status not recorded). Some clones in this sample may be carry-over from other donors' samples. The sample consisted of cultured CD8+ T cells from PBMCs, taken from culture after CMV antigen stimulation. V usage is TRBV6-5 and J usage is TRBJ1-1; no clear D. The CDR3 region is CASSYSKLAEAFF. CDR3 DNA sequence: TGTGCCAGCAGTTACTCGAAATTAGCTGAAGCTTTCTTT.